This record covers a single T cell receptor beta chain. The antigen is unknown. For TCR beta, libraries came from quantitative 5'-RACE with molecular barcodes. TCRdb itself ran the 5' RACE reads through MiXCR, one entry per CDR3 protein. The top ten hold approximately 6.2% of the sample, which has about 500,000 distinct CDR3 sequences, approximately 11% seen once. This entry is derived from a study of CD8 T cells in ankylosing spondylitis. The CDR3 has 16 amino acids. The trim removed 0 bases at V and 1 base at J, leaving 7 bases unmatched. Per the germline V gene, CDR1 is DFQATT and CDR2 is SNEGSKA (reference sequence). Broader study findings: Disease-linked clones were found to be CD8+ and relatively rare in peripheral blood. What seemed typical of ankylosing spondylitis blood was a TCR beta motif built from fewer than ten highly homologous variants. Within matched ankylosing spondylitis synovial fluid, disease-linked clones were reportedly significantly enriched. Some motif variants were previously reported in reactive arthritis synovial fluid and blood.

The TCR sequence derives from a male donor with ankylosing spondylitis. The chain uses TRBV20-1 and TRBJ2-3, with 7 bases that match TRBD1. Sequenced input: blood, either unsorted or a sorted T cell fraction (not recorded which). The DNA for the CDR3 is TGCAGTGCTAGAGATCCAGACAGGGTTGGCACAGATACGCAGTATTTT. Translating it yields CSARDPDRVGTDTQYF.